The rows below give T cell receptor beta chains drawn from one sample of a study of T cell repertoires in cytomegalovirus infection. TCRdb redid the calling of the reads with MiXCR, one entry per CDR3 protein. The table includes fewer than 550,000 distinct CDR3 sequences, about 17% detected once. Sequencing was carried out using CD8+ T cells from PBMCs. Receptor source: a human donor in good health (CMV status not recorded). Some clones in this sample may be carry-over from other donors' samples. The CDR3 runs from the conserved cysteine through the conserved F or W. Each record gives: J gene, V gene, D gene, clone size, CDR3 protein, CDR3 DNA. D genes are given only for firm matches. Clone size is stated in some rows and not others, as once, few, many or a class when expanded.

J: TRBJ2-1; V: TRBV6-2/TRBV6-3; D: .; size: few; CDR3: CASSYIASSYNEQFF; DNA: TGTGCCAGCAGTTACATCGCTAGCTCCTACAATGAGCAGTTCTTC
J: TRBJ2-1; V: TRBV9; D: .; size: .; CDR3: CASSPSQSSYNEQFF; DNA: TGTGCCAGCAGCCCGAGCCAAAGCTCCTACAATGAGCAGTTCTTC
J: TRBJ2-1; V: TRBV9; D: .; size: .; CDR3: CASSVGGGTYNEQFF; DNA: TGTGCCAGCAGCGTAGGGGGCGGTACCTACAATGAGCAGTTCTTC
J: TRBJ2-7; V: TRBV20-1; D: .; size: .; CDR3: CSARLGSYEQYF; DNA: TGCAGTGCTAGATTGGGTTCCTACGAGCAGTACTTC
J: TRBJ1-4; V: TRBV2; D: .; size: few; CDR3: CASSEAAQGNEKLFF; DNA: TGTGCCAGCAGTGAGGCCGCCCAGGGGAATGAAAAACTGTTTTTT
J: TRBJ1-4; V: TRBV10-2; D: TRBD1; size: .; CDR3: CASSDQGQGFTNEKLFF; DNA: TGCGCCAGCAGTGACCAGGGACAGGGGTTCACTAATGAAAAACTGTTTTTT
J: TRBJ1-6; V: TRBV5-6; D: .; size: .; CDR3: CASSSRDSPLHF; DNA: TGTGCCAGCAGCTCCCGTGATTCACCCCTCCACTTT
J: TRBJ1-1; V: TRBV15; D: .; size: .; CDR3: CATSRDLGGSEAFF; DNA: TGTGCCACCAGCAGAGATCTGGGCGGATCTGAAGCTTTCTTT
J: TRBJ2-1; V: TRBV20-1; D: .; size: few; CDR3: CSVRGGFIYQFF; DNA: TGCAGTGTTAGGGGCGGGTTCATCTACCAGTTCTTC
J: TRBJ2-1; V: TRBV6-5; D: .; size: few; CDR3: CASSFSLSGNEQFF; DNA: TGTGCCAGCAGTTTCAGCTTGTCCGGCAATGAGCAGTTCTTC
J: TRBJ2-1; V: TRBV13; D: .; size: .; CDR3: CASSSGRGNEQFF; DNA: TGTGCCAGCAGCTCGGGTCGAGGGAATGAGCAGTTCTTC
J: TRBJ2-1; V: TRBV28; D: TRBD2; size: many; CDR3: CASSLDSGRGNEQFF; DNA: TGTGCCAGCAGTTTAGACAGCGGGAGGGGCAATGAGCAGTTCTTC
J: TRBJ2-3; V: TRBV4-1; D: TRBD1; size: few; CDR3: CASSQDRTGGTTDTQYF; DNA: TGCGCCAGCAGCCAAGATCGCACAGGGGGCACGACAGATACGCAGTATTTT
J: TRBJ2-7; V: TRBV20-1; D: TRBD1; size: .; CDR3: CSAGRSRDRGSYEQYF; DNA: TGCAGTGCGGGGAGGTCTCGGGACAGGGGATCCTACGAGCAGTACTTC
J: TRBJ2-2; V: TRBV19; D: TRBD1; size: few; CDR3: CASSIHRGRFGELFF; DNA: TGTGCCAGTAGTATACACAGGGGGAGGTTCGGGGAGCTGTTTTTT
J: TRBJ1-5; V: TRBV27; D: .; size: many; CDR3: CASGWTSNQPQHF; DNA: TGTGCCAGCGGTTGGACGAGCAATCAGCCCCAGCATTTT
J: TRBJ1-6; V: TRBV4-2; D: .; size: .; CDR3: CASSQDIDSYNSPLHF; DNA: TGTGCCAGCAGCCAAGATATTGACAGCTATAATTCACCCCTCCACTTT
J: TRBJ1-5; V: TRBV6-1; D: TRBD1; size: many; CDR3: CASSPDRGSYQPQHF; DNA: TGTGCCAGCAGTCCGGACAGGGGCTCCTATCAGCCCCAGCATTTT
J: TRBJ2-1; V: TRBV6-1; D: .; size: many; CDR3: CASSESRGAKNEQFF; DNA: TGTGCCAGCAGTGAAAGCCGGGGCGCCAAGAACGAGCAGTTCTTC
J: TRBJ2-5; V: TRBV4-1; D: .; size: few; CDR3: CASSQDYLRETQYF; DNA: TGCGCCAGCAGCCAAGACTATCTTCGCGAGACCCAGTACTTC
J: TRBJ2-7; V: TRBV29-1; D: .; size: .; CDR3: CSVEWEYEQYF; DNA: TGCAGCGTTGAATGGGAGTACGAGCAGTACTTC
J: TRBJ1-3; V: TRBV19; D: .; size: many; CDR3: CASSRTQGPGNTIYF; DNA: TGTGCCAGTAGTCGCACACAGGGACCTGGAAACACCATATATTTT
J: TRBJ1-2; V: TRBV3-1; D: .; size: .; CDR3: CASSQDIGSDGYTF; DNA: TGTGCCAGCAGCCAAGACATCGGATCGGACGGCTACACCTTC
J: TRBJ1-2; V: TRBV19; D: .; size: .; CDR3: CASSGEGTNYGYTF; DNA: TGTGCCAGTAGTGGAGAGGGCACTAACTATGGCTACACCTTC